Below, 5 T cell receptor beta chains from the same sample are listed, as sequenced in a study of blood T cell repertoires in COVID-19. Sequenced by immunoSEQ multiplex PCR; TCRdb stores in-frame clones only, minus some. The sample records some 200,000 clones, more than 70% being singletons. The specimen was peripheral blood. These receptors came from a woman in her sixties or seventies with acute or convalescent COVID-19.

The J gene is TRBJ2-2, the V gene TRBV15; D is unresolved. Germline CDR1 is LNHNV and CDR2 is YYDKDF (reference sequence). This CDR3 is built from 20 residues. The V gene lost 0 bases and the J gene lost 1 base, with 21 bases spanning the gap. In nucleotides, the CDR3 is TGTGCCACCAGCAGAGAACCTCTGGGTCGACCATCAGGGAACACCGGGGAGCTGTTTTTT. It specifies CATSREPLGRPSGNTGELFF.

CDR3 protein: CASSVSGLTDTQYF. DNA of the CDR3: TGTGCCAGCAGCGTATCGGGACTCACAGATACGCAGTATTTT. This chain links TRBV5-4 with TRBJ2-3, with a tentative D call TRBD2 (6 bases). Per germline, CDR1 SGHNT and CDR2 YYREEE (reference sequence). V was pared by 4 bases and J by 2 bases, with 11 bases between. The CDR3 is 14 amino acids. The full variable domain, in which reference TRBV5-4 and TRBJ2-3 provide the parts outside the CDR3, is ETGVTQSPTHLIKTRGQQVTLRCSSQSGHNTVSWYQQALGQGPQFIFQYYREEENGRGNFPPRFSGLQFPNYSSELNVNALELDDSALYLCASSVSGLTDTQYFGPGTRLTVL.

The chain employs TRBV5-6 and TRBJ1-6, with D unclear. The V end lost 7 bases, the J end lost 7 bases, and 15 bases lay between the germline ends. CDR3 length: 14 amino acids. The germline gives CDR1 SGHDT, CDR2 YYEEEE. Here the CDR3 DNA reads TGTGCCAGCTCCACGGGGTTGGCGAATTCACCCCTCCACTTT. Protein sequence: CASSTGLANSPLHF.

The chain is built from TRBV5-5 and TRBJ2-5, with a tentative D call TRBD2 (5 bases). Trimming took 0 bases from V and 5 from J, leaving 14 bases between them. The germline V gene encodes CDR1 SGHKS and CDR2 YYEKEE (reference sequence). The CDR3 spans 15 residues. In nucleotides, the CDR3 is TGTGCCAGCAGCTTGGTTGGTGCGGGTGGGGAGACCCAGTACTTC. Translation: CASSLVGAGGETQYF. Looking up the rest from reference TRBV5-5 and TRBJ2-5 gives the full variable domain: DAGVTQSPTHLIKTRGQQVTLRCSPISGHKSVSWYQQVLGQGPQFIFQYYEKEERGRGNFPDRFSARQFPNYSSELNVNALLLGDSALYLCASSLVGAGGETQYFGPGTRLLVL.

The genes are TRBV3-1 (or the pseudogene TRBV3-2) and TRBJ2-1, with 11 bases that match TRBD2. Looked up from germline, CDR1 is LGHDT and CDR2 is YNNKEL (reference sequence). The CDR3 length is 17 residues. Trimming removed 4 bases from V and 9 bases from J; junction bases left unmatched: 14. The CDR3 nucleotides are TGTGCCAGCAGCCCCTCCACTAGCGGGAGTTTCGGTGGTGAGCAGTTCTTC. Residues: CASSPSTSGSFGGEQFF.